The TCR beta chain described here comes from a study of CD8 T cells in ankylosing spondylitis. Quantitative 5'-RACE with molecular barcodes produced the TCR beta libraries. MiXCR was run by TCRdb on the 5' RACE reads, yielding one entry per CDR3 protein. Among roughly 250,000 distinct CDR3 sequences, around 9.1% were seen once, and the ten largest hold around 7%. Findings and limits, study-wide: Reportedly, matched ankylosing spondylitis synovial fluid was significantly enriched for disease-linked clones. Disease-linked clones proved CD8+ and comparatively uncommon in peripheral blood. In the blood and synovial fluid of reactive arthritis, some motif variants had been previously reported.

Germline V CDR1 and CDR2: SEHNR, FQNEAQ (reference sequence). V was shortened by 1 base and J by 7 bases, with 14 bases between the two germline ends. The CDR3 contains 14 residues. As regards this clonotype: What it binds is unknown. A much larger clonotype is one base distant, so this may be a read error.

This chain joins TRBV7-9 and TRBJ2-7; D call uncertain. The source is a male donor with ankylosing spondylitis or in good health (not recorded which). The sequenced sample consisted of blood, either unsorted or a sorted T cell fraction (not recorded which). The CDR3: CASSLGQWAGEQYF. In nucleotides, the CDR3 is TGTGCCAGCAGCTTAGGTCAGTGGGCTGGAGAGCAGTACTTC.